The 11 T cell receptor beta chains below were found in one sample sequenced in a study of early T cells in non-severe SARS-CoV-2 infection. TCRdb re-derived calls from the 5' RACE reads in MiXCR, one entry per CDR3 protein. The sample includes over 30,000 distinct CDR3 sequences, approximately 6.9% of them seen just once. The sample here was whole blood, taken at baseline. Every receptor here comes from an adult who was a healthcare worker with PCR-confirmed SARS-CoV-2 infection or an uninfected control (not recorded which).

In this sample, this clonotype turned up many times. The rearrangement links TRBV5-5 to TRBJ2-1; D gene ambiguous. V lost 0 bases, J lost 5 bases, and 18 bases lay in between. Germline assignment: CDR1 SGHKS and CDR2 YYEKEE (reference sequence). The CDR3 covers 17 residues. The CDR3 here is CASSLVWGFFTHNEQFF. The CDR3 DNA is TGTGCCAGCAGCTTGGTTTGGGGTTTTTTCACCCACAATGAGCAGTTCTTC.

The genes are TRBV11-2 and TRBJ1-1, with D possibly matching TRBD1 (5 bases). The CDR3 covers 14 residues. Per the germline V gene, CDR1 is SGHAT and CDR2 is FQNNGV. Trimming stripped 2 bases from V and 5 bases from J, with 12 bases between. The CDR3: CASSLRAGKTEAFF. The CDR3 DNA reads as TGTGCCAGCAGCTTACGGGCAGGGAAGACTGAAGCTTTCTTT.

This clonotype has a count of ten or more. The rearrangement links TRBV10-3 to TRBJ2-7; D remains ambiguous. Trimming removed 8 bases from V and 3 bases from J, with 11 bases in between. CDR1 and CDR2 (germline): ENHRY, SYGVKD. The CDR3 loop spans 12 amino acids. The CDR3 DNA sequence: TGTGCCATCTCGGGCGTGGACTACGAGCAGTACTTC. Translation: CAISGVDYEQYF.

The chain couples TRBV27 to TRBJ2-1; perhaps TRBD1 as D (5 bases). Trimming stripped 1 base from V and 6 bases from J, with 16 bases between. This CDR3 spans 16 amino acids. Germline loops: CDR1 MNHEY, CDR2 SMNVEV (reference sequence). The CDR3 region is CASSLFQGGVLNEQFF. DNA of the CDR3: TGTGCCAGCAGTTTATTTCAGGGTGGTGTTCTCAATGAGCAGTTCTTC.

In the case of this clonotype: A single base separates this from a much larger clone, so it may be a read error. The chain combines TRBV12-5 with TRBJ2-2; D may be TRBD2 (6 bases). There are 14 residues in the CDR3. The germline V gene has CDR1 LGHNT and CDR2 FRNRAP. The CDR3 spells CTSGSGTNTGELFF. In DNA, the CDR3 is TGTACTAGTGGTTCCGGGACTAACACCGGGGAGCTGTTTTTT.

The rearrangement uses TRBV6-2 or TRBV6-3 and TRBJ1-2, with D possibly matching TRBD1 (5 bases). In germline, CDR1 is MNHEY, CDR2 SVGEGT. Trimming took off 0 bases at V and 2 bases at J, with 7 bases between the two ends. This CDR3 comprises 14 residues. The CDR3 spells CASSYSDRNYGYTF. The DNA for the CDR3 is TGTGCCAGCAGTTACTCAGACAGAAACTATGGCTACACCTTC.

This clonotype was found many times. J is TRBJ1-2 and V is TRBV20-1; D is unresolved. The CDR3 contains 12 residues. Germline V CDR1 and CDR2: DFQATT, SNEGSKA (reference sequence). Trimming took off 2 bases at V and 8 bases at J, with 12 bases between the two ends. CDR3 DNA sequence: TGCAGTGCTAGAATAGAACATCTGGGCTACACCTTC. It codes for CSARIEHLGYTF.

This clonotype was counted at least ten times. This chain uses TRBV9 with TRBJ1-6, with D unclear. Germline assignment: CDR1 SGDLS and CDR2 YYNGEE. The V end lost 3 bases, the J end lost 4 bases, and 8 bases lay between the germline ends. The CDR3 loop spans 14 amino acids. CDR3 in amino acids: CASSDRHYNSPLHF. CDR3 in DNA: TGTGCCAGCAGCGACCGACATTATAATTCACCCCTCCACTTT.

In its sample, this clonotype was seen a few times. J is TRBJ2-5 and V is TRBV21-1; TRBD2 is the table's D call, not checked against the DNA. TRBV21-1 is given as a pseudogene. The CDR3 is 16 residues long. CDR3 nucleotides: TGTGCCAGCAGCAGGCGACTAGCGGGGCGGAAAGAGACCCAGTACTTC. This codes for CASSRRLAGRKETQYF.

The sample holds many counts of this clonotype. The gene calls are TRBV28 and TRBJ2-7, with D uncertain. The CDR3 length is 11 residues. The germline V and J ends were trimmed by 5 bases and 6 bases, with 8 bases remaining between them. Germline CDR1 reads MDHEN; CDR2 reads SYDVKM. The CDR3 spells CASSDWSEQYF. DNA of the CDR3: TGTGCCAGCAGTGACTGGTCCGAGCAGTACTTC.

The rearrangement joins TRBV5-1 to TRBJ2-5; D may match TRBD1 or TRBD2 (6 bases each). Between the trimmed V and J ends, which lost 3 bases and 4 bases, there was a span of 16 bases. Germline V gene data show CDR1 as SGHRS and CDR2 as YFSETQ. The CDR3 runs 15 residues. The CDR3 coding sequence is TGCGCCAGCAGCTGGGAAGTACAGGGAGGAGAGACCCAGTACTTC. Translated: CASSWEVQGGETQYF.